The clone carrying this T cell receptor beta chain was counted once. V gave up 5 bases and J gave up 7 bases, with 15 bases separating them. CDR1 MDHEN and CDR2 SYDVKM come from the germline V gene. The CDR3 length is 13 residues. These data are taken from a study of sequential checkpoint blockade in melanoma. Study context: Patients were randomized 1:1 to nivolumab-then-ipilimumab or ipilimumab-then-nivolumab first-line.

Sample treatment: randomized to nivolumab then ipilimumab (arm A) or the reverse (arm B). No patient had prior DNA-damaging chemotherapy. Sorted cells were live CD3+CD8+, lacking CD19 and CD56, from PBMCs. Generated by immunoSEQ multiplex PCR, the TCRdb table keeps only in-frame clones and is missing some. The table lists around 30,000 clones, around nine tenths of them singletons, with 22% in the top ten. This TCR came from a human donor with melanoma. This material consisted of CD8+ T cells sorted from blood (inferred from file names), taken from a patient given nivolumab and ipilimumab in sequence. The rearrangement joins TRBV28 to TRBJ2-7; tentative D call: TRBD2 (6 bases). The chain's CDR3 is CASSDGTVGEQYF. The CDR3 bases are TGTGCCAGCAGTGACGGGACTGTGGGAGAGCAGTACTTC.